This entry is about one T cell receptor beta chain. Its matching antigen is unknown. Libraries were prepared by immunoSEQ multiplex PCR; TCRdb keeps only in-frame clonotypes and omits some of them. The repertoire holds over 3,500 clones, with about 66% as singletons. The data derive from a study of CD8 T cell repertoires and HIV-1 epitope variants. Study-wide background: Each of Twenty-five Gag and Nef epitope peptides stimulated a separate culture. General study results and limits: Of about 10 antigen-specific beta clonotypes, over five appeared to cross-react with escape variants.

CDR3 length: 15 amino acids. Trimming stripped 4 bases from V and 0 bases from J, with 10 bases between. Per germline, CDR1 SGHDT and CDR2 YYEEEE. This clonotype was sampled from a male donor with HIV. This rearrangement joins TRBV5-6 to TRBJ2-2; tentative D call: TRBD1 (5 bases). The sample taken for sequencing was cultured CD8+ T cells derived from PBMCs. CDR3 bases: TGTGCCAGCAGCCCAGGGTTCGCGAACACCGGGGAGCTGTTTTTT. Amino acids: CASSPGFANTGELFF.